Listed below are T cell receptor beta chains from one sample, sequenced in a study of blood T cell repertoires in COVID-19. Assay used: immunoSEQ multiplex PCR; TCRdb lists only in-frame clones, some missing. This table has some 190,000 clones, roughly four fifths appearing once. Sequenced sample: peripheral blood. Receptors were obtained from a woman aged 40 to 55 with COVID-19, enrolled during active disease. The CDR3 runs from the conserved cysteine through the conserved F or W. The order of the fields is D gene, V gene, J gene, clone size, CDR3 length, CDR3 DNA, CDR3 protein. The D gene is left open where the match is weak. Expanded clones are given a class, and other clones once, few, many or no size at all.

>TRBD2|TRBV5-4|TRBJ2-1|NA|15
TGTGCCAGCAGCTCCGAGCGGGGGGGTTCGAATGAGCAGTTCTTC
CASSSERGGSNEQFF
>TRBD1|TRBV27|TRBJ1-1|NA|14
TGTGCCAGCAGTTCGACAGGGGCCTACACTGAAGCTTTCTTT
CASSSTGAYTEAFF
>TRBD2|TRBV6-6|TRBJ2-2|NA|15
TGTGCCAGCTTCACTAGCGGGAGGAACACCGGGGAGCTGTTTTTT
CASFTSGRNTGELFF
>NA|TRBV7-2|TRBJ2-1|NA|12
TGTGCCAGCAGCTTACCTCGACTAGAGCAGTTCTTC
CASSLPRLEQFF
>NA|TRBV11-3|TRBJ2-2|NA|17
TGTGCCAGCAGCGGAAGTAGGTCTAGCGAGAACACCGGGGAGCTGTTTTTT
CASSGSRSSENTGELFF
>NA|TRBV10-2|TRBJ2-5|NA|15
TGCGCCAGCAGTGAGTCGACAGCCATAACAGAGACCCAGTACTTC
CASSESTAITETQYF
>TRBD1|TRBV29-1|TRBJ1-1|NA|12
TGCAGCGGCCTAACAGGGGACACTGAAGCTTTCTTT
CSGLTGDTEAFF
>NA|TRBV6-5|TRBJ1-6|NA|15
TGTGCCAGCAAGCCCTGGGAAGAGGGTCGCTCACCCCTCCACTTT
CASKPWEEGRSPLHF
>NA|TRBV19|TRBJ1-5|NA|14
TGTGCCTCGGGTGAGGGGGTTTACAATCAGCCCCAGCATTTT
CASGEGVYNQPQHF
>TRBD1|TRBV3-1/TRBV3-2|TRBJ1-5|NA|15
TGTGCCAGCAGCCAAGGGGGACAGGGTGGGCAGCCCCAGCATTTT
CASSQGGQGGQPQHF
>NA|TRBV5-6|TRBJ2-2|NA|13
TGTGCCAGCAGCTCAAAACTGACCGGGGAGCTGTTTTTT
CASSSKLTGELFF
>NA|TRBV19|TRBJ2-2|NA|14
TGTGCCAGTAACTCAGGGGCGAACACCGGGGAGCTGTTTTTT
CASNSGANTGELFF
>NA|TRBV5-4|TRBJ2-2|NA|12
TGTGCCAGCAGCCCTTTCACCGGGGAGCTGTTTTTT
CASSPFTGELFF
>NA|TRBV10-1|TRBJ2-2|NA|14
TGCGCCAGCAGTGAGTCGGGGGGTACCGGGGAGCTGTTTTTT
CASSESGGTGELFF
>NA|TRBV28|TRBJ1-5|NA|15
TGTGCCAGCAGCCCTCCGGGGGGAGGCAATCAGCCCCAGCATTTT
CASSPPGGGNQPQHF
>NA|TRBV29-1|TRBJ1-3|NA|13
TGCAGCGTTCTTAAGGACTCCGGAAACACCATATATTTT
CSVLKDSGNTIYF
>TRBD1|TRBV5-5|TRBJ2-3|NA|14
TGTGCCAGCAGAACAGGGGCGGGCACAGATACGCAGTATTTT
CASRTGAGTDTQYF
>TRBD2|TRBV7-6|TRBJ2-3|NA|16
TGTGCCAGCAGCTTAGGTAGCGGGGGGCCCCCAGATACGCAGTATTTT
CASSLGSGGPPDTQYF
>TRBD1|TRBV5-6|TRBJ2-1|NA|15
TGTGCCAGCAGCCCCGGGACAGTGCCGCAATGGGAGCAGTTCTTC
CASSPGTVPQWEQFF
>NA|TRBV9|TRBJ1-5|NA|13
TGTGCCAGCAGCCCTTCAGGAAATCAGCCCCAGCATTTT
CASSPSGNQPQHF
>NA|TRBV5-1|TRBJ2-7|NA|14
TGCGCCAGCAGCCTGGGCCAACCGGTCTACGAGCAGTACTTC
CASSLGQPVYEQYF
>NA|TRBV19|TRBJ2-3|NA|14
TGTGCCAGTAAAGTCGCCGGTAGCACAGATACGCAGTATTTT
CASKVAGSTDTQYF
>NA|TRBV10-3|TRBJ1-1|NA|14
TGTGCCATCAGCGGACAGTCTATGAACACTGAAGCTTTCTTT
CAISGQSMNTEAFF
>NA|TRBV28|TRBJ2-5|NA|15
TGTGCCAGCAGTCTGATGGGGGCGCTGTTCGAGACCCAGTACTTC
CASSLMGALFETQYF
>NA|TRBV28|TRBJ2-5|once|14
TGTGCCAGCAATGGGGCTGGTCGTCAAGAGACCCAGTACTTC
CASNGAGRQETQYF
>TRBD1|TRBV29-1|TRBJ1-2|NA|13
TGCAGCGTTGAGAGGGACAGGGACTATGGCTACACCTTC
CSVERDRDYGYTF
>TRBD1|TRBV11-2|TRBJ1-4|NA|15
TGTGCCAGCAGCTTCGGACAGGGCATTAATGAAAAACTGTTTTTT
CASSFGQGINEKLFF
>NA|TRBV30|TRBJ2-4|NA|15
TGTGCCTGGAGTATGAGTGTAGGGAGGACAAACATTCAGTACTTC
CAWSMSVGRTNIQYF
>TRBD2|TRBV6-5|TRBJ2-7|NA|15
TGTGCCAGTGGGACTAGCGGTGTAAGTTCGCACGAGCAGTACTTC
CASGTSGVSSHEQYF
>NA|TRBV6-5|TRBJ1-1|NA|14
TGTGCCAGCAGTTCGACAGGAATCCACACTGAAGCTTTCTTT
CASSSTGIHTEAFF
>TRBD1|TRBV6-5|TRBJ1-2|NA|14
TGTGCCAGCAGTTACTCTGGACAGGGAACTGGCTACACCTTC
CASSYSGQGTGYTF
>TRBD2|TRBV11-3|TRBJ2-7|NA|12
TGTGCCAGCAGCTTGGCGGGGGACGAGCAGTACTTC
CASSLAGDEQYF
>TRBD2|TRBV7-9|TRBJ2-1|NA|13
TGTGCCACACTAGCGGGGGGGCTAAATGAGCAGTTCTTC
CATLAGGLNEQFF
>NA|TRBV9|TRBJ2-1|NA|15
TGTGCCAGCAGCGTTTCTGGACAGTCCTACAATGAGCAGTTCTTC
CASSVSGQSYNEQFF
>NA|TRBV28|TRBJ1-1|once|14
TGTGCCAGCAGCCTTATTCCGGGGGTCACTGAAGCTTTCTTT
CASSLIPGVTEAFF
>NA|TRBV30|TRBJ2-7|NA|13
TGTGCCTGTGTAGCGCTAAGCTCCTACGAGCAGTACTTC
CACVALSSYEQYF
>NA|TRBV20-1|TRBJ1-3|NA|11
TGCAGTGCTCGCCAGGGCTACACCATATATTTT
CSARQGYTIYF
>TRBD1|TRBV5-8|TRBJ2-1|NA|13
TGTGCCAGCAGCAAAACAGGGGGCATTGAGCAGTTCTTC
CASSKTGGIEQFF
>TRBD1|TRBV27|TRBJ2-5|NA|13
TGTGCCAGCAGGGACAGGGGCCGGGAGACCCAGTACTTC
CASRDRGRETQYF
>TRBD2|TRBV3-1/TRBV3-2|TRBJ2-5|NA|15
TGTGCCAGCAGCAAGGGACTAGTGGAGTTAGAGACCCAGTACTTC
CASSKGLVELETQYF
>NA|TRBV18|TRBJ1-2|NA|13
TGTGCCAGCTCACCGGACACACTCTATGGCTACACCTTC
CASSPDTLYGYTF
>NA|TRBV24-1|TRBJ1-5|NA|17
TGTGCCACCAGTGGGGGGGAAGGGGTGATAAGCAATCAGCCCCAGCATTTT
CATSGGEGVISNQPQHF
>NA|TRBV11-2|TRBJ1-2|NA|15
TGTGCCAGCAGCCGAACAGATTTCGCTAACTATGGCTACACCTTC
CASSRTDFANYGYTF
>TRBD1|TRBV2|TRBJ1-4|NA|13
TGTGCCAGCCAGGGGGCCTTCGAGGAAAAACTGTTTTTT
CASQGAFEEKLFF
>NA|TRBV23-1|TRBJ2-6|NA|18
TGCGCCAGCAGGCGCCCCGGGACACGAGTATCTGGGGCCAACGTCCTGACTTTC
CASRRPGTRVSGANVLTF
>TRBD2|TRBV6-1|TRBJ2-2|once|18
TGTGCCAGCAGTGGGACTAGCGGGAGGGCCTGGGACACCGGGGAGCTGTTTTTT
CASSGTSGRAWDTGELFF
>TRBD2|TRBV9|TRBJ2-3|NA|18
TGTGCCAGCAGCGGACCCGGGACTAGCGGGGGGCCGGCAGATACGCAGTATTTT
CASSGPGTSGGPADTQYF
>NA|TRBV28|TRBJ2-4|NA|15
TGTGCCAGCAGTTTTTTTAAGGGGTCCAAAAACATTCAGTACTTC
CASSFFKGSKNIQYF
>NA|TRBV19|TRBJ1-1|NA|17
TGTGCCAGTAGTATAGATCTATTTTGGACACTGAACACTGAAGCTTTCTTT
CASSIDLFWTLNTEAFF